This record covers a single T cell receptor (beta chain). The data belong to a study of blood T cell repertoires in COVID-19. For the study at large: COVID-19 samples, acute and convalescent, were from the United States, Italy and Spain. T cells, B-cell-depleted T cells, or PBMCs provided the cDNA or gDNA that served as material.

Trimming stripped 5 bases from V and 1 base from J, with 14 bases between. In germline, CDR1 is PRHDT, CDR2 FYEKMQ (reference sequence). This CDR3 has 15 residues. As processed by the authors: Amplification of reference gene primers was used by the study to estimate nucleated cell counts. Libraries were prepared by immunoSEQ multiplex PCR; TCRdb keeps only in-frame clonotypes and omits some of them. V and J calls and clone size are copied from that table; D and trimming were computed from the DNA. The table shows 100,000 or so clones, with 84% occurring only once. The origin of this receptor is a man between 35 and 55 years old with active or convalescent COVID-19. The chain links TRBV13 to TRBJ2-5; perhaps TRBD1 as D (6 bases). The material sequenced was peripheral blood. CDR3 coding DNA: TGTGCCAGCAGCCCGCGCTGGGGGCTCCAAGAGACCCAGTACTTC. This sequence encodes CASSPRWGLQETQYF.